This TCR beta chain was captured by sequencing in a study of a mutant IDH1 vaccine in newly diagnosed glioma. Across the study: Treated patients, averaging around 40 years, were 62.5% male and about 38% female. Every participant had undergone radiotherapy, temozolomide, or both before, and most underwent both. In the visit schedule, V12 fell in week 35, while V13 fell in week 47.

Regarding time point: week 47, end of study. Each dose of the vaccine consisted of 300 ug of mutant IDH1 20-mer peptide, with topical imiquimod. There were new WHO grade 3 or 4 astrocytomas in the donors, and these were IDH1-mutant and ATRX-lost. Trimming took off 7 bases at V and 7 bases at J, with 13 bases between the two ends. The CDR3 is 13 amino acids. Germline lookup yields CDR1 SNHLY and CDR2 FYNNEI. Assay used: immunoSEQ multiplex PCR; TCRdb lists only in-frame clones, some missing. The table lists about 52,000 clones, about 80% of them singletons. A note on this clone: Antigen unknown.

The TCR was taken from a woman in her forties with glioma. Some clones in this sample may be carry-over from other donors' samples. V gene TRBV2 combines with J gene TRBJ1-4; D gene unclear. This material consisted of PBMCs, taken from a glioma patient whose treatment included an IDH1 peptide vaccine. CDR3: CASMEGGVEKLFF. The CDR3 DNA reads as TGTGCCAGCATGGAGGGAGGCGTTGAAAAACTGTTTTTT.